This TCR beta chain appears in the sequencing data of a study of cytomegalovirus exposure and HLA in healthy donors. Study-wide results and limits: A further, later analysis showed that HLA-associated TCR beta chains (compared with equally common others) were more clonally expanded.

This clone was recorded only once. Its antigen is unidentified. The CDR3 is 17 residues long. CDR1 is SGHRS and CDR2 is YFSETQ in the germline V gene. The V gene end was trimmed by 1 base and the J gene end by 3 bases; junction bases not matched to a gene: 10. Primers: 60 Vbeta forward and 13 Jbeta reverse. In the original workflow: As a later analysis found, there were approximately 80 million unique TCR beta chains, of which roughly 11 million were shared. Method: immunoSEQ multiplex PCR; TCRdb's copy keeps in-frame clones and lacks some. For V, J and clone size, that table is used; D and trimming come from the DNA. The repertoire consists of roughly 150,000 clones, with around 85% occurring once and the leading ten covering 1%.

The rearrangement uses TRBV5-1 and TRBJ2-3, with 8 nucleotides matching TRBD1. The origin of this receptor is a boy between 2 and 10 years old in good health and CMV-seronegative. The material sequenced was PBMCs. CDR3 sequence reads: CASSLRWTGYVTDTQYF. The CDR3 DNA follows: TGCGCCAGCAGCTTGCGTTGGACAGGGTATGTGACAGATACGCAGTATTTT. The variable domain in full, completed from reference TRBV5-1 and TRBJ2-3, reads KAGVTQTPRYLIKTRGQQVTLSCSPISGHRSVSWYQQTPGQGLQFLFEYFSETQRNKGNFPGRFSGRQFSNSRSEMNVSTLELGDSALYLCASSLRWTGYVTDTQYFGPGTRLTVL.